This T cell receptor (beta chain) was recorded in a study of T cell repertoires in cytomegalovirus infection. Study summary: It was recently identified HLA-C-restricted and well-studied HLA-B-restricted CMV epitopes that the study used. Shared public TCR beta signatures pointed to both CMV infection and a matching HLA type.

Study-level results: Using cumulative public TCR beta family frequency, the authors identified those who carried CMV together with the relevant HLA. Clonotype analysis showed dominance of the ex vivo response by HLA-C-restricted CMV-specific TCR beta clonotypes.

In the case of this clonotype: Its antigen is currently unknown. One end of the junction fails to match germline, which may point to a read error.

TCRdb fed the reads into MiXCR, producing one record per CDR3 protein. Of some 700,000 distinct CDR3 sequences in the sample, around 31% were seen once. Germline V gene sequence: CDR1 MNHNS, CDR2 SASEGT. This CDR3 spans 17 amino acids. Material: cultured PBMCs, obtained from culture after CMV antigen stimulation. V is TRBV6-1 and J is TRBJ2-7, with D possibly matching TRBD1 (6 bases). The sequence came from a human donor in good health (CMV status not recorded). Some clones in this sample may be carry-over from other donors' samples. Written as DNA, the CDR3 is TGTGCCAGCAGCGAAGAACCCTGGACAGTCACCTCCTACGAGCAGTACTTC. Translated, it gives CASSEEPWTVTSYEQYF.